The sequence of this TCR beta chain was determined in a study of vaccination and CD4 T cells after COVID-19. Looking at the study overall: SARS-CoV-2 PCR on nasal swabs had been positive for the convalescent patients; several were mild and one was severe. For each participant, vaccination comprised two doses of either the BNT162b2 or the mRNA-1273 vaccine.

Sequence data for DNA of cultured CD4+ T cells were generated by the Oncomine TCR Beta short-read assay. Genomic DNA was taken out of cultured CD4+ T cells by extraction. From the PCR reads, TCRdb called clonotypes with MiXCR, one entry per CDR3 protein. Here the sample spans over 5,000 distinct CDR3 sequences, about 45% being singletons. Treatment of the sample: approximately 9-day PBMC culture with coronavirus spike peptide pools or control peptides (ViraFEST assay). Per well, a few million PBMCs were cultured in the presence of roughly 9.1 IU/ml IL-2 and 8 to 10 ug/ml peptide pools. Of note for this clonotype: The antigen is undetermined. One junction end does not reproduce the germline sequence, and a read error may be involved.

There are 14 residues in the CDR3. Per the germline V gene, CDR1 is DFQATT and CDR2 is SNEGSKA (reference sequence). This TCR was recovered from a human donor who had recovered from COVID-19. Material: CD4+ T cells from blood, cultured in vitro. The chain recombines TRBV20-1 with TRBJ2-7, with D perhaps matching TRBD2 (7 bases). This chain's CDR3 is CSASAAGAPYGQYF. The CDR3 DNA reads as TGCAGTGCTAGCGCCGCGGGGGCACCCTACGGGCAGTACTTC.